The next 17 T cell receptor beta chains were all read from a single sample in a study of shared T cell receptors in the human thymus. Repertoires were generated with immunoSEQ multiplex PCR, while TCRdb's copy carries only in-frame clones and drops some. The table has hundreds of thousands of clones, approximately 88% seen once; the top ten hold around 0.0099%. The sample also formed part of further work on human thymus T cells.

The material sequenced was thymocytes. These receptors came from a boy under three years old with a congenital heart defect.

The rearrangement uses TRBV27 and TRBJ2-7; 7 nucleotides match TRBD1. Germline CDR1 and CDR2: MNHEY and SMNVEV (reference sequence). The CDR3 runs to 13 residues. The J segment lost 6 bases and the V segment lost 5 bases, leaving 7 bases of the junction unmatched. The CDR3 reads CASSPNRGGEQYF. DNA of the CDR3: TGTGCCAGCAGTCCCAACAGGGGCGGCGAGCAGTACTTC.

The V gene is TRBV27, the J gene TRBJ1-1, with 9 bases that match TRBD1. From germline, CDR1 is MNHEY and CDR2 SMNVEV (reference sequence). This CDR3 has 14 amino acids. V was clipped by 5 bases and J by 3 bases; unmatched bases: 4. The CDR3 bases are TGTGCCAGCAGTCTTGGACAGGGGCACACTGAAGCTTTCTTT. Encoded protein: CASSLGQGHTEAFF.

The V call is TRBV28, the J call TRBJ2-5; TRBD1 agrees at 10 bases. The CDR3 spans 18 residues. V lost 6 bases, J lost 5 bases, and 18 bases stayed unmatched. Germline V gene data show CDR1 as MDHEN and CDR2 as SYDVKM. This chain's CDR3 is CASSNLTRDRGRTETQYF. CDR3 sequence (DNA): TGTGCCAGCAGCAACCTGACCCGGGACAGGGGACGGACTGAGACCCAGTACTTC. The full variable domain, completed using reference TRBV28 and TRBJ2-5, is DVKVTQSSRYLVKRTGEKVFLECVQDMDHENMFWYRQDPGLGLRLIYFSYDVKMKEKGDIPEGYSVSREKKERFSLILESASTNQTSMYLCASSNLTRDRGRTETQYFGPGTRLLVL.

The gene calls are TRBV4-3 and TRBJ2-2, with D possibly matching TRBD2 (5 bases). The germline V gene has CDR1 LGHNA and CDR2 YSLEER. V gave up 0 bases and J gave up 0 bases, with 14 bases separating them. The CDR3 contains 18 residues. Here the CDR3 DNA reads TGCGCCAGCAGCCAAGATCGGGGAGAAAATCCGAACACCGGGGAGCTGTTTTTT. Protein: CASSQDRGENPNTGELFF.

The gene calls are TRBV19 and TRBJ1-5; 7 bases fit TRBD1. J was trimmed by 5 bases and V by 9 bases; bases with no gene match: 4. The CDR3 loop spans 12 amino acids. Germline loops: CDR1 LNHDA, CDR2 SQIVND (reference sequence). The CDR3 here is CASDRDHQPQHF. CDR3 nucleotides: TGTGCCAGCGACAGGGACCATCAGCCCCAGCATTTT.

V and J are TRBV7-2 and TRBJ2-1; 9 bases align to TRBD2. The V gene's germline CDR1 is SGHTA and CDR2 FQGNSA. The V segment lost 5 bases and the J segment 2 bases; nucleotides outside the gene matches: 7. The CDR3 has 16 amino acids. Here the CDR3 reads CASSASGEITYNEQFF. The CDR3 coding sequence is TGTGCCAGCAGCGCTAGCGGGGAGATAACCTACAATGAGCAGTTCTTC.

The chain links TRBV27 to TRBJ2-7; 13 bases are shared with TRBD2. This CDR3 is built from 18 residues. J lost 1 base, V lost 4 bases, and 10 bases had no gene match. From germline, CDR1 is MNHEY and CDR2 SMNVEV (reference sequence). The CDR3 reads CASSSPGLAGDGSYEQYF. CDR3 bases: TGTGCCAGCAGTTCTCCAGGACTAGCGGGAGACGGATCCTACGAGCAGTACTTC.

The chain uses TRBV2 and TRBJ2-5; 8 positions match TRBD2. CDR3 length: 15 residues. Germline CDR1 SNHLY, CDR2 FYNNEI. V lost 8 bases and J lost 0; bases outside the gene matches: 8. The CDR3 sequence is CASAIGSGDQETQYF. The DNA for the CDR3 is TGTGCCAGCGCTATCGGTAGCGGGGACCAAGAGACCCAGTACTTC.

The rearrangement joins TRBV2 to TRBJ2-1, with TRBD1 matching 7 bases. This CDR3 is 16 amino acids long. Germline V gene lookup returns CDR1 SNHLY and CDR2 FYNNEI. Germline trimming cut 4 bases from V and 6 bases from J; bases unmatched to any gene: 12. CDR3 amino acids: CASSGLQGSLGNEQFF. The CDR3 DNA follows: TGTGCCAGCAGTGGGCTACAGGGGTCCCTCGGCAATGAGCAGTTCTTC.

The rearrangement uses TRBV5-4 and TRBJ2-3; 13 nucleotides align to TRBD2. V lost 6 bases, J lost 3 bases, and 7 bases stayed unmatched. Germline V CDR1 and CDR2: SGHNT, YYREEE (reference sequence). This CDR3 comprises 16 residues. For the CDR3, the DNA is TGTGCCAGCACGTCCTGGACTAGCGGGAGTACAGATACGCAGTATTTT. It yields the protein CASTSWTSGSTDTQYF. The full variable domain, its missing parts supplied by reference TRBV5-4 and TRBJ2-3, is ETGVTQSPTHLIKTRGQQVTLRCSSQSGHNTVSWYQQALGQGPQFIFQYYREEENGRGNFPPRFSGLQFPNYSSELNVNALELDDSALYLCASTSWTSGSTDTQYFGPGTRLTVL.

The chain uses TRBV28 and TRBJ1-1, with no clear D. This CDR3 has 14 amino acids. The V gene lost 0 bases and the J gene lost 5 bases, with 10 bases spanning the gap. The germline V gene encodes CDR1 MDHEN and CDR2 SYDVKM. The CDR3 region has the DNA TGTGCCAGCAGTTTATGGAGGGTTGAAACTGAAGCTTTCTTT. Translating gives CASSLWRVETEAFF. Full variable domain (remainder filled in from reference TRBV28 and TRBJ1-1): DVKVTQSSRYLVKRTGEKVFLECVQDMDHENMFWYRQDPGLGLRLIYFSYDVKMKEKGDIPEGYSVSREKKERFSLILESASTNQTSMYLCASSLWRVETEAFFGQGTRLTVV.

The chain recombines TRBV2 with TRBJ2-1; weak D call: TRBD2 (6 bases). The CDR3 covers 16 residues. Germline V lookup: CDR1 SNHLY, CDR2 FYNNEI. V was trimmed by 6 bases and J by 6 bases, leaving 21 bases between them. The CDR3 DNA is TGTGCCAGCAGAGAAACCGGGACTCCGGGGCCCAATGAGCAGTTCTTC. Translating it yields CASRETGTPGPNEQFF.

A single count supports this clone. V is TRBV19 and J is TRBJ1-5; possible D gene TRBD1, 5 bases. CDR1 and CDR2 (germline): LNHDA, SQIVND (reference sequence). This CDR3 has 13 amino acids. V was shortened by 10 bases and J by 1 base, with 11 bases between the two germline ends. The chain's CDR3 is CATTGGSNQPQHF. CDR3 DNA sequence: TGTGCCACCACCGGGGGAAGCAATCAGCCCCAGCATTTT.

V gene TRBV6-6 combines with J gene TRBJ2-3, with 8 bases aligning to TRBD2. The CDR3 is 15 residues long. The junction had 2 bases not matched to a gene; V was cut back by 2 bases and J by 1 base. Germline CDR1 is MNHNY and CDR2 is SVGAGI (reference sequence). The CDR3 is CASSYRRGGTDTQYF. The CDR3 bases are TGTGCCAGCAGTTACAGGCGGGGGGGCACAGATACGCAGTATTTT.

The chain uses TRBV5-8 and TRBJ1-5; D is unclear. CDR1 is SGHTS and CDR2 is YDEGEE in the germline V gene. This CDR3 has 18 residues. V was shortened by 4 bases and J by 0 bases, with 20 bases between the two germline ends. In nucleotides, the CDR3 is TGTGCCAGCAGCCCCCCGGGAGTACCGTACTATAGCAATCAGCCCCAGCATTTT. It encodes CASSPPGVPYYSNQPQHF.

The J gene is TRBJ2-3, the V gene TRBV5-5, with D possibly being TRBD2 (6 bases). The germline V and J ends were trimmed by 0 bases and 6 bases, with 11 bases remaining between them. The CDR3 totals 14 residues. Germline V lookup: CDR1 SGHKS, CDR2 YYEKEE (reference sequence). CDR3 DNA: TGTGCCAGCAGCTTGGAACGGGAGTGCGATACGCAGTATTTT. This translates into CASSLERECDTQYF.

J is TRBJ2-3 and V is TRBV7-3; weak D call: TRBD2 (6 bases). Deletions cut 2 bases from V and 5 bases from J, with 20 bases between. The CDR3 is 17 residues long. Germline lookup yields CDR1 SGHTA and CDR2 FQGTGA. Written as DNA, the CDR3 is TGTGCCAGCAGCTTACATCCCGCTAGCGCCCTGGGAGATACGCAGTATTTT. Its protein product is CASSLHPASALGDTQYF.